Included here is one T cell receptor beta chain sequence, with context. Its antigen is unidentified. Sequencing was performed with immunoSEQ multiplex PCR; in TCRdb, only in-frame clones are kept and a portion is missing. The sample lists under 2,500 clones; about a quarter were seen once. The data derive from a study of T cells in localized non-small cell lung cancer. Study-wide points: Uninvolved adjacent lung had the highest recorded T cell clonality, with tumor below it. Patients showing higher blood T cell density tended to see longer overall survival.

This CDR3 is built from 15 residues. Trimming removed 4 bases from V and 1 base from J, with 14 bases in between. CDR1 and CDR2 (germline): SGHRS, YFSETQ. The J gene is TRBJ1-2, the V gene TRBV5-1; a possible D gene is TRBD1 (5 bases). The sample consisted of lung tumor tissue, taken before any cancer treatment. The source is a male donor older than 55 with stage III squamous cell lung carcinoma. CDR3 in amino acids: CASSTGPDRNYGYTF. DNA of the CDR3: TGCGCCAGCAGCACGGGACCTGACCGTAACTATGGCTACACCTTC. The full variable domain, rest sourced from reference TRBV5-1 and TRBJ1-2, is KAGVTQTPRYLIKTRGQQVTLSCSPISGHRSVSWYQQTPGQGLQFLFEYFSETQRNKGNFPGRFSGRQFSNSRSEMNVSTLELGDSALYLCASSTGPDRNYGYTFGSGTRLTVV.